Following are 20 T cell receptor beta chains from one sample sequenced in a study of blood T cells in healthy people across ages. Primed by a sample-barcoded 5' primer and a J-beta primer mix, a second PCR proceeded for about 7 to 12 cycles. A single record per CDR3 protein comes from TCRdb applying MiXCR to the 5' RACE reads. The sample consists of around 1,500,000 distinct CDR3 sequences, 42% of them appearing once. Sequencing was done on a sample of blood. The receptors were sampled from a woman between 18 and 30 years old in good health.

This sequence joins TRBV28 and TRBJ2-7; 8 bases are a match to TRBD1. The CDR3 covers 16 residues. CDR1 is MDHEN, CDR2 SYDVKM, per germline. The J segment lost 3 bases and the V segment lost 5 bases, leaving 12 bases of the junction unmatched. This CDR3 is CASSLKTGTGYYEQYF. CDR3 bases: TGTGCCAGCAGTCTCAAAACCGGGACAGGCTACTACGAGCAGTACTTC.

V is TRBV5-1 and J is TRBJ2-3, with a weak D call TRBD2 (5 bases). Germline V CDR1 and CDR2: SGHRS, YFSETQ. The length of the CDR3 is 16 residues. V was shortened by 1 base and J by 0 bases, with 12 bases between the two germline ends. CDR3: CASSLRPLASTDTQYF. The CDR3 DNA reads as TGCGCCAGCAGCTTGAGGCCCCTAGCTAGCACAGATACGCAGTATTTT. Variable domain in full (rest from reference TRBV5-1 and TRBJ2-3): KAGVTQTPRYLIKTRGQQVTLSCSPISGHRSVSWYQQTPGQGLQFLFEYFSETQRNKGNFPGRFSGRQFSNSRSEMNVSTLELGDSALYLCASSLRPLASTDTQYFGPGTRLTVL.

V and J are TRBV6-1 and TRBJ1-5; D gene unclear. CDR1 is MNHNS and CDR2 is SASEGT in the germline V gene. Trimming shortened V by 5 bases and J by 0 bases, and 11 bases separated the two germline ends. The length of the CDR3 is 15 residues. CDR3 DNA sequence: TGTGCCAGCAGTAGAAACACTAATAGCAATCAGCCCCAGCATTTT. Translating gives CASSRNTNSNQPQHF.

This chain connects TRBV4-1 to TRBJ1-4; 9 bases map to TRBD1. Losses at the gene ends were 2 bases for V and 8 bases for J; bases not matched to a gene: 6. CDR3 length: 15 residues. Germline CDR1 is MGHRA and CDR2 is YSYEKL. CDR3 sequence: CASSQTGTGKEKLFF. For the CDR3, the DNA is TGCGCCAGCAGCCAAACCGGGACAGGGAAGGAAAAACTGTTTTTT.

The sample holds a few counts of this clonotype. J is TRBJ1-1 and V is TRBV4-2; D gene unclear. Germline lookup yields CDR1 LGHNA and CDR2 YNFKEQ. The V and J ends lost 1 base and 7 bases respectively, with 13 bases between them. The CDR3 extends over 14 amino acids. The CDR3, as DNA: TGTGCCAGCAGCCAAGCGAGATGGCAGGATGAAGCTTTCTTT. It is translated as CASSQARWQDEAFF.

The chain has TRBV18 and TRBJ2-4, with 8 positions matching TRBD2. J was trimmed by 0 bases and V by 3 bases; bases with no gene match: 4. The germline CDR1 and CDR2 sequences are KGHSH and LQKENI. The CDR3 loop spans 16 amino acids. CDR3 amino acids: CASSPPGGKAKNIQYF. CDR3 nucleotides: TGTGCCAGCTCACCCCCGGGGGGGAAAGCCAAAAACATTCAGTACTTC.

The rearrangement uses TRBV6-6 and TRBJ1-1; tentative D call: TRBD1 (6 bases). V was cut by 5 bases and J by 1 base, with 17 bases left in between. The germline V gene encodes CDR1 MNHNY and CDR2 SVGAGI (reference sequence). The CDR3 contains 16 residues. The CDR3, as DNA: TGTGCCAGCAGTCCCCCCGGGACACTGAGGAACACTGAAGCTTTCTTT. Encoded protein: CASSPPGTLRNTEAFF.

The genes are TRBV20-1 and TRBJ2-4; 7 bases are shared with TRBD2. V was pared by 3 bases and J by 8 bases, with 13 bases of the junction left unmatched. The CDR3 consists of 15 residues. The germline V gene has CDR1 DFQATT and CDR2 SNEGSKA (reference sequence). CDR3 nucleotides: TGCAGTGCTAGGGACCCGCACGCGGGGGTTGACATTCAGTACTTC. This gives the protein CSARDPHAGVDIQYF.

At least ten counts were recorded for this clonotype. V usage is TRBV3-1 and J usage is TRBJ1-1; 11 bases agree with TRBD1. The CDR3 contains 14 residues. V gave up 8 bases and J gave up 5 bases; unmatched junction bases: 7. Germline assignment: CDR1 LGHDT and CDR2 YNNKEL (reference sequence). CDR3 sequence reads: CASQPGQGGTEAFF. Written as DNA, the CDR3 is TGTGCCAGCCAACCGGGACAGGGGGGAACTGAAGCTTTCTTT.

The chain couples TRBV4-2 to TRBJ2-7; 14 bases map to TRBD2. J gave up 3 bases and V 1 base, and 5 bases lay outside the gene matches. This CDR3 comprises 17 residues. Germline values: CDR1 LGHNA, CDR2 YNFKEQ. CDR3 in DNA: TGTGCCAGCAGCCAAGCTGGGACTAGCGGGAGTTACTACGAGCAGTACTTC. Translated, it gives CASSQAGTSGSYYEQYF.

The chain joins TRBV12-3 or TRBV12-4 to TRBJ1-2; TRBD1 agrees at 7 bases. CDR3 size: 13 residues. After removal of 7 bases from V and 3 bases from J, the junction contained 5 bases not matched to a gene. The CDR3 DNA sequence: TGTGCCAGCACCCCAGGGGGGGACTATGGCTACACCTTC. The encoded protein is CASTPGGDYGYTF.

Only a few counts were recorded for this clonotype. This chain links TRBV4-2 with TRBJ2-3, with no clear D. This CDR3 is 15 amino acids long. Trimming stripped 0 bases from V and 10 bases from J, with 17 bases between. CDR1 and CDR2 from the germline V gene are LGHNA and YNFKEQ. The CDR3 coding sequence is TGTGCCAGCAGCCAAGATCCTGTAGTCTTAGGATCGCAGTATTTT. It yields the protein CASSQDPVVLGSQYF.

The chain uses TRBV6-1 and TRBJ1-2; the D is unclear. Per germline, CDR1 MNHNS and CDR2 SASEGT. The CDR3 extends over 13 amino acids. V lost 6 bases, J lost 2 bases, and 10 bases lay in between. The CDR3 DNA follows: TGTGCCAGCAGGAGCGCATTGAACTATGGCTACACCTTC. Translating it yields CASRSALNYGYTF.

J is TRBJ1-4 and V is TRBV2, with D maybe TRBD1 (5 bases). V was shortened by 6 bases and J by 8 bases, with 19 bases between the two germline ends. The length of the CDR3 is 15 residues. Per the germline V gene, CDR1 is SNHLY and CDR2 is FYNNEI. CDR3 sequence: CASRDRDSLGEKLFF. For the CDR3, the DNA is TGTGCCAGCAGAGATCGGGACTCCCTTGGGGAAAAACTGTTTTTT.

The V call is TRBV27, the J call TRBJ2-5; D is perhaps TRBD1 (6 bases). Gene TRBJ2-4 matches the end of the DNA better, so the J call may be wrong. Germline-derived CDR1 and CDR2 are MNHEY and SMNVEV (reference sequence). This CDR3 spans 18 amino acids. CDR3 sequence: CASSFLGSQGQVKNIQYF. The CDR3 DNA is TGTGCCAGCAGTTTTCTCGGTTCGCAGGGGCAGGTCAAAAACATTCAGTACTTC.

V and J are TRBV7-9 and TRBJ2-2; TRBD1 agrees at 9 bases. The V gene end was trimmed by 7 bases and the J gene end by 3 bases; junction bases not matched to a gene: 6. CDR3 length: 15 amino acids. Per germline, CDR1 SEHNR and CDR2 FQNEAQ (reference sequence). Here the CDR3 reads CASIPQGAYTGELFF. CDR3 bases: TGTGCCAGCATCCCACAGGGGGCCTACACCGGGGAGCTGTTTTTT.

This clonotype occurred many times. The chain recombines TRBV6-6 with TRBJ2-6, with 9 bases that match TRBD2. V shed 5 bases and J 2 bases; nucleotides not matched to a gene: 4. Germline V gene lookup returns CDR1 MNHNY and CDR2 SVGAGI (reference sequence). The CDR3 consists of 16 residues. The CDR3 DNA reads TGTGCCAGCAGTCCCTTAGCGGGAGCTGGGGCCAACGTCCTGACTTTC. It is translated as CASSPLAGAGANVLTF.

Only a few counts were recorded for this clonotype. This rearrangement joins TRBV6-5 to TRBJ2-1; 7 bases are shared with TRBD2. Trimming took 2 bases from V and 7 from J; bases not matched to a gene: 14. The CDR3 is 17 residues long. Germline CDR1 MNHEY, CDR2 SVGAGI. Here the CDR3 DNA reads TGTGCCAGCAGTTACGACAGCGGGATGCGTAGGGGAAATGAGCAGTTCTTC. Encoded protein: CASSYDSGMRRGNEQFF.

This clonotype was picked up a small number of times. CDR3 sequence: CASSAARESSYNEQFF. The CDR3 DNA reads as TGTGCCAGCAGTGCGGCACGGGAGAGCTCCTACAATGAGCAGTTCTTC. The chain employs TRBV27 and TRBJ2-1, with a weak D call TRBD2 (6 bases). This CDR3 is 16 amino acids long. Trimming took 5 bases from V and 0 from J, leaving 14 bases between them. Germline CDR1 is MNHEY and CDR2 is SMNVEV (reference sequence).

The chain links TRBV28 to TRBJ2-5, with D unclear. CDR3 length: 13 residues. The V end was cut by 6 bases, the J end by 11 bases, with 19 bases between. In germline, CDR1 is MDHEN, CDR2 SYDVKM. The CDR3 protein is CASRGGRRNEQYF. The CDR3 region has the DNA TGTGCCAGCAGAGGTGGCAGGAGAAATGAGCAGTACTTC. The full variable domain, with the rest looked up from reference TRBV28 and TRBJ2-5, is DVKVTQSSRYLVKRTGEKVFLECVQDMDHENMFWYRQDPGLGLRLIYFSYDVKMKEKGDIPEGYSVSREKKERFSLILESASTNQTSMYLCASRGGRRNEQYFGPGTRLLVL.